The 27 T cell receptor beta chains presented below share a single source sample, sequenced in a study of neurological immune-mediated disorders. TCRdb ran MiXCR on the 5' RACE reads and lists one entry per CDR3 protein. The profile covers around 52,000 distinct CDR3 sequences, with around 5.8% appearing a single time and about 1.3% taken by the ten largest. The source material was CD4+ T cells from blood. These receptors all come from a woman aged 18-29 years with multiple sclerosis.

This clonotype was found many times. V usage is TRBV20-1 and J usage is TRBJ1-5, with TRBD1 matching 7 bases. The V gene's germline CDR1 is DFQATT and CDR2 SNEGSKA (reference sequence). V was clipped by 4 bases and J by 4 bases; unmatched bases: 4. The CDR3 contains 13 residues. The CDR3 region is CSANRQGNQPQHF. CDR3 coding DNA: TGCAGTGCTAACCGACAGGGAAATCAGCCCCAGCATTTT.

In this sample, this clonotype turned up many times. The chain links TRBV29-1 to TRBJ1-3; a possible D gene is TRBD1 (6 bases). The germline V gene encodes CDR1 SQVTM and CDR2 ANQGSEA. V was clipped by 3 bases and J by 1 base, with 7 bases between them. CDR3 length: 13 amino acids. CDR3 region: CSVDTGSGNTIYF. Written as DNA, the CDR3 is TGCAGCGTTGACACAGGGTCTGGAAACACCATATATTTT.

Many counts were recorded for this clonotype. J is TRBJ2-1 and V is TRBV5-1, with 9 bases identical to TRBD2. Germline V gene sequence: CDR1 SGHRS, CDR2 YFSETQ. V lost 3 bases and J lost 3; bases outside the gene matches: 7. The CDR3 is made up of 16 amino acids. DNA for the CDR3: TGCGCCAGCAGCTGGACAGCGGGGGGCGACTACAATGAGCAGTTCTTC. Translated, it gives CASSWTAGGDYNEQFF.

This clonotype was counted at least ten times. V usage is TRBV12-3 or TRBV12-4 and J usage is TRBJ2-5; 8 bases agree with TRBD2. J gave up 5 bases and V 4 bases, and 6 bases lay outside the gene matches. This CDR3 has 14 amino acids. For the CDR3, the DNA is TGTGCCAGCAGTTCCGGGGGGGCTAGGGAGACCCAGTACTTC. As protein: CASSSGGARETQYF.

This clonotype was counted only a few times. This may stem from a read error, because a much larger clone lies one nucleotide away. This rearrangement joins TRBV5-1 to TRBJ2-1; 8 nucleotides agree with TRBD1. J gave up 7 bases and V 4 bases, and 4 bases lay outside the gene matches. CDR1 and CDR2 (germline): SGHRS, YFSETQ. The CDR3 totals 13 residues. The CDR3 DNA sequence: TGCGCCAGCAGCAAGGACAGGGTGAATGAGCAGTTCTTC. Translated: CASSKDRVNEQFF.

This clonotype appeared many times. J is TRBJ1-2 and V is TRBV7-2, with TRBD1 matching over 7 bases. CDR1 is SGHTA, CDR2 FQGNSA, per germline. J was trimmed by 3 bases and V by 5 bases; bases with no gene match: 3. The CDR3 is 13 amino acids. The CDR3 spells CASSPDRDYGYTF. The CDR3 DNA reads TGTGCCAGCAGCCCCGACAGGGACTATGGCTACACCTTC.

This clonotype was recorded many times. V and J are TRBV6-6 and TRBJ1-2; a weak D match, TRBD1 (5 bases). V dropped 8 bases and J dropped 1 base, with 20 bases sitting between them. Germline lookup yields CDR1 MNHNY and CDR2 SVGAGI (reference sequence). The CDR3 spans 16 residues. This CDR3 is CASRTSETGHNYGYTF. CDR3 DNA: TGTGCCAGCCGAACGTCGGAGACTGGACATAACTATGGCTACACCTTC.

This clonotype was found many times. CDR3: CASSYRANTGELFF. Written as DNA, the CDR3 is TGTGCCAGCAGTTACCGGGCCAACACCGGGGAGCTGTTTTTT. The chain employs TRBV3-1 and TRBJ2-2, with D unclear. Trimming took off 6 bases at V and 2 bases at J, with 10 bases between the two ends. The germline V gene encodes CDR1 LGHDT and CDR2 YNNKEL (reference sequence). The CDR3 is made up of 14 amino acids.

In its sample, this clonotype was seen many times. The chain carries TRBV7-6 and TRBJ1-6; 10 nucleotides align to TRBD1. The CDR3 has 15 residues. Germline values: CDR1 SGHVS, CDR2 FNYEAQ. With 5 bases clipped from V and 10 bases from J, the junction kept 8 bases outside the gene matches. CDR3 bases: TGTGCCAGCAGCCCTGAGGGACAGGGGAGATCACCCCTCCACTTT. Its translation is CASSPEGQGRSPLHF.

This clonotype was detected ten times or more. The chain uses TRBV7-2 and TRBJ2-3, with unresolved D. The CDR3 runs 14 residues. The germline gives CDR1 SGHTA, CDR2 FQGNSA. The V gene lost 0 bases and the J gene lost 1 base, with 5 bases spanning the gap. The CDR3 DNA reads as TGTGCCAGCAGCTTAGCGCTTGGCACAGATACGCAGTATTTT. This gives the protein CASSLALGTDTQYF.

The table lists this clonotype with many counts. CDR3 in DNA: TGTGCCTGGAGAGGGGGGACCGCCTTTAACTATGGCTACACCTTC. Encoded protein: CAWRGGTAFNYGYTF. The chain recombines TRBV30 with TRBJ1-2; possibly TRBD1 for D (6 bases). CDR1 GTSNPN and CDR2 SVGIG come from the germline V gene (reference sequence). The CDR3 spans 15 residues. Deletions cut 3 bases from V and 1 base from J, with 15 bases between. The entire variable domain, with the rest obtained from reference TRBV30 and TRBJ1-2, is as follows: SQTIHQWPATLVQPVGSPLSLECTVEGTSNPNLYWYRQAAGRGLQLLFYSVGIGQISSEVPQNLSASRPQDRQFILSSKKLLLSDSGFYLCAWRGGTAFNYGYTFGSGTRLTVV.

The rearrangement uses TRBV2 and TRBJ2-6; D uncertain. Trimming stripped 7 bases from V and 4 bases from J, with 5 bases between. The CDR3 runs to 12 residues. The germline V gene has CDR1 SNHLY and CDR2 FYNNEI. CDR3 DNA sequence: TGTGCCAGCACCCGCGGGGCCAACGTCCTGACTTTC. This codes for CASTRGANVLTF.

By share of the sample, this clonotype is medium-sized. The chain uses TRBV5-1 and TRBJ2-5; 11 nucleotides match TRBD1. The CDR3 is made up of 14 amino acids. The V segment lost 4 bases and the J segment 5 bases; nucleotides outside the gene matches: 4. Germline CDR1 reads SGHRS; CDR2 reads YFSETQ. This CDR3 reads CASSRTGGVETQYF. CDR3 bases: TGCGCCAGCAGCAGGACAGGGGGCGTGGAGACCCAGTACTTC.

This clonotype occurred a few times. For the CDR3, the DNA is TGTGCCAGCAGCCAAGAATGGGTGGGAGAGACCCAGTACTTC. It translates to CASSQEWVGETQYF. V is TRBV4-2 and J is TRBJ2-5; no clear D. Germline V gene data show CDR1 as LGHNA and CDR2 as YNFKEQ. The V end lost 0 bases, the J end lost 4 bases, and 9 bases lay between the germline ends. The CDR3 is 14 residues long.

This clonotype has ten or more counts. The V and J genes are TRBV4-1 and TRBJ1-6; 11 positions agree with TRBD1. Germline-derived CDR1 and CDR2 are MGHRA and YSYEKL. This CDR3 has 19 amino acids. V lost 2 bases and J lost 0; bases outside the gene matches: 6. The CDR3 DNA is TGCGCCAGCAGCCAAATAAGGACAGGGGGCATCTCCTATAATTCACCCCTCCACTTT. Its protein product is CASSQIRTGGISYNSPLHF.

The table lists this clonotype with many counts. The CDR3 DNA follows: TGTGCCAGCCAGCACAGGTCCTCCTACAATGAGCAGTTCTTC. This gives the protein CASQHRSSYNEQFF. J is TRBJ2-1 and V is TRBV27; tentative D call: TRBD1 (5 bases). The germline CDR1 and CDR2 sequences are MNHEY and SMNVEV (reference sequence). Trimming pared 8 bases from V and 0 bases from J, leaving 11 bases between. This CDR3 comprises 14 residues.

There are many counts of this clonotype. This chain links TRBV5-1 with TRBJ2-3; D uncertain. Germline CDR1 is SGHRS and CDR2 is YFSETQ. V dropped 4 bases and J dropped 0 bases, with 6 bases sitting between them. This CDR3 has 13 amino acids. CDR3: CASSPASTDTQYF. In nucleotides, the CDR3 is TGCGCCAGCAGCCCGGCAAGCACAGATACGCAGTATTTT.

By its share, this clonotype is medium-sized. This sequence joins TRBV20-1 and TRBJ2-2; D might be TRBD2 (6 bases). The CDR3 has 14 residues. V was shortened by 4 bases and J by 6 bases, with 15 bases between the two germline ends. Per the germline V gene, CDR1 is DFQATT and CDR2 is SNEGSKA (reference sequence). Written as DNA, the CDR3 is TGCAGTGCTAATACAGTTGGGGACTCCGGGGAGCTGTTTTTT. This sequence encodes CSANTVGDSGELFF.

This clonotype was detected many times. The genes are TRBV29-1 and TRBJ2-4; D is ambiguous. V was shortened by 4 bases and J by 0 bases, with 7 bases between the two germline ends. The CDR3 contains 13 residues. Germline lookup yields CDR1 SQVTM and CDR2 ANQGSEA. The CDR3 coding sequence is TGCAGCGTTGCAGAAATAGCCAAAAACATTCAGTACTTC. It encodes CSVAEIAKNIQYF.

This clonotype turned up a few times. The rearrangement links TRBV9 to TRBJ1-2; TRBD1 agrees at 7 bases. Trimming removed 4 bases from V and 0 bases from J; junction bases left unmatched: 9. This CDR3 region has 16 residues. CDR1 and CDR2 (germline): SGDLS, YYNGEE. In DNA form, the CDR3 reads TGTGCCAGCAGCTCACACGACAGGGTAGCTAACTATGGCTACACCTTC. It specifies CASSSHDRVANYGYTF.

This clonotype was seen a few times. The J gene is TRBJ1-3, the V gene TRBV10-3, with 10 bases that match TRBD1. The CDR3 runs to 14 residues. V dropped 5 bases and J dropped 4; count of bases not matched to a gene: 2. From germline, CDR1 is ENHRY and CDR2 SYGVKD. DNA for the CDR3: TGTGCCATCAGTTCGGGACAGGGGGGAAACACCATATATTTT. It yields the protein CAISSGQGGNTIYF.

This clonotype appeared many times. This chain joins TRBV15 and TRBJ1-6; D gene unclear. Germline V gene sequence: CDR1 LNHNV, CDR2 YYDKDF (reference sequence). This CDR3 region has 13 residues. Deletions cut 0 bases from V and 14 bases from J, with 11 bases between. The CDR3 loop is CATSRDPSAALHF. In nucleotides, the CDR3 is TGTGCCACCAGCAGAGATCCCTCGGCAGCCCTCCACTTT.

Many counts were recorded for this clonotype. This rearrangement joins TRBV20-1 to TRBJ1-1; D not resolved. V lost 1 base and J 0 bases, leaving 6 bases between the germline ends. Germline assignment: CDR1 DFQATT and CDR2 SNEGSKA (reference sequence). The CDR3 extends over 13 amino acids. The CDR3 DNA reads TGCAGTGCTAGAGTTTCCCTGAACACTGAAGCTTTCTTT. Protein: CSARVSLNTEAFF.

This clonotype appeared many times. This chain uses TRBV6-5 with TRBJ1-3; D ambiguous. CDR3 length: 15 residues. The V gene lost 6 bases and the J gene lost 0 bases, with 12 bases spanning the gap. Germline V gene sequence: CDR1 MNHEY, CDR2 SVGAGI. CDR3 coding DNA: TGTGCCAGCAGGGGCAGGCCGAGCTCTGGAAACACCATATATTTT. Translation: CASRGRPSSGNTIYF.

Only a few counts were recorded for this clonotype. The chain carries TRBV20-1 and TRBJ2-2, with D perhaps matching TRBD2 (6 bases). CDR1 is DFQATT, CDR2 SNEGSKA, per germline (reference sequence). V lost 3 bases, J lost 3 bases, and 17 bases lay in between. There are 16 residues in the CDR3. This CDR3 is CSARGLRGGDTGELFF. The CDR3 DNA is TGCAGTGCTAGGGGCCTCCGGGGAGGCGACACCGGGGAGCTGTTTTTT.

This clonotype was seen repeatedly, ten times or more. CDR3 amino acids: CASSDTLPRQSSYNEQFF. For the CDR3, the DNA is TGTGCCAGCAGCGACACTTTGCCCAGACAGAGCTCCTACAATGAGCAGTTCTTC. The rearrangement uses TRBV25-1 and TRBJ2-1, with a weak D call TRBD1 (5 bases). Trimming shortened V by 6 bases and J by 0 bases, and 21 bases separated the two germline ends. The germline gives CDR1 MGHDK, CDR2 SYGVNS. The CDR3 is made up of 18 amino acids.

The chain couples TRBV25-1 to TRBJ1-2; 9 bases agree with TRBD1. Germline V gene sequence: CDR1 MGHDK, CDR2 SYGVNS. Unmatched junction bases numbered 14, after V lost 7 bases and J lost 5 bases. CDR3 size: 16 residues. Written as DNA, the CDR3 is TGTGCCAGCACCGGGGGTGGTACAGGGGGCGAGTATGGCTACACCTTC. Its translation: CASTGGGTGGEYGYTF.